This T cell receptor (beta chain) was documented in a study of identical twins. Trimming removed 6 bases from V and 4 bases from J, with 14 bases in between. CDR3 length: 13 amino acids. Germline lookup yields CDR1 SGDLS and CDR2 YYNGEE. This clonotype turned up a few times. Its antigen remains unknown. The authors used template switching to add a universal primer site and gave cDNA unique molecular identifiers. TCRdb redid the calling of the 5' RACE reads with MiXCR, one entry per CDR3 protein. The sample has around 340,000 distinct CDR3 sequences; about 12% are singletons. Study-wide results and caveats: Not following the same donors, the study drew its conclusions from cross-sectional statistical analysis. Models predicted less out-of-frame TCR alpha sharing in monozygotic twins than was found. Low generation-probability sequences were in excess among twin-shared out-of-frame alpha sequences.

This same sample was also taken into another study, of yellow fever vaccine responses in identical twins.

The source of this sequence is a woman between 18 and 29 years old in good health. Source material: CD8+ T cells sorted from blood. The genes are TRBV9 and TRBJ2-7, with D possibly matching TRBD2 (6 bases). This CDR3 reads CASTPGEGYEQYF. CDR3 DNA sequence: TGTGCCAGCACCCCGGGAGAGGGGTACGAGCAGTACTTC. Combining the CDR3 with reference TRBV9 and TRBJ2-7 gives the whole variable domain DSGVTQTPKHLITATGQRVTLRCSPRSGDLSVYWYQQSLDQGLQFLIQYYNGEERAKGNILERFSAQQFPDLHSELNLSSLELGDSALYFCASTPGEGYEQYFGPGTRLTVT.